This TCR beta chain is drawn from a study of cytomegalovirus exposure and HLA in healthy donors. The V and J ends lost 6 bases and 8 bases respectively, with 11 bases between them. Germline V gene sequence: CDR1 SQVTM, CDR2 ANQGSEA. The CDR3 spans 11 residues. This PCR relied on a set of 60 Vbeta primers and 13 Jbeta primers. TCRdb's copy holds only in-frame clones and misses some; the assay was immunoSEQ multiplex PCR. The sample shows 98,000 or so clones, approximately 80% of them seen only once. The sequence was collected from a woman younger than 35 in good health and CMV-seropositive. V is TRBV29-1 and J is TRBJ2-1, with a weak D call TRBD1 (5 bases). Sequencing used PBMCs. The CDR3 region is CSVLSRDEQFF. CDR3 coding DNA: TGCAGCGTGCTGTCCAGGGATGAGCAGTTCTTC.